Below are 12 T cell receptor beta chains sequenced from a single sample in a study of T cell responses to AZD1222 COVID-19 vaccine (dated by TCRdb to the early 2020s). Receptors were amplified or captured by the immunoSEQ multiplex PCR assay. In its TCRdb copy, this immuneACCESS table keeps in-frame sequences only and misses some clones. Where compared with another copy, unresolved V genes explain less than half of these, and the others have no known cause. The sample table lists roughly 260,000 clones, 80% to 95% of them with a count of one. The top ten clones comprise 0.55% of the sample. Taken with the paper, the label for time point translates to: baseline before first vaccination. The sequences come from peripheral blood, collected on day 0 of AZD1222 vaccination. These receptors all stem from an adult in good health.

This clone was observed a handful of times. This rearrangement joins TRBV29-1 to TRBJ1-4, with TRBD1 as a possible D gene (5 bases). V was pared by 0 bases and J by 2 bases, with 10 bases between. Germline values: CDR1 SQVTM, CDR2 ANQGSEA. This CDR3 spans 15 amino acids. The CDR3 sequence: CSVEDPGRTNEKLFF. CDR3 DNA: TGCAGCGTTGAAGATCCAGGGAGGACTAATGAAAAACTGTTTTTT.

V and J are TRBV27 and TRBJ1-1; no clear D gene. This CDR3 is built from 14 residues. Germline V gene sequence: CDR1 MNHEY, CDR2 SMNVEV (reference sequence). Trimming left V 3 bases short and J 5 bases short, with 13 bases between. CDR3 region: CASSFRAMRTEAFF. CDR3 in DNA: TGTGCCAGCAGTTTCCGGGCCATGCGGACTGAAGCTTTCTTT.

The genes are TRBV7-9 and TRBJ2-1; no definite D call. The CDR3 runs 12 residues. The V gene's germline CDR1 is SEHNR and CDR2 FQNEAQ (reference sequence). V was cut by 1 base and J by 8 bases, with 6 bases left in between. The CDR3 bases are TGTGCCAGCAGCTTAGGGTACCATGAGCAGTTCTTC. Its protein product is CASSLGYHEQFF.

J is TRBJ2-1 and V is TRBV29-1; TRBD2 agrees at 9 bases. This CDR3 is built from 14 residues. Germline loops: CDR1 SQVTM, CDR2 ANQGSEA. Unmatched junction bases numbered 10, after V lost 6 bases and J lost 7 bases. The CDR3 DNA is TGCAGCGTAACCGGGACTAGCCAGTCGAATGAGCAGTTCTTC. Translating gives CSVTGTSQSNEQFF.

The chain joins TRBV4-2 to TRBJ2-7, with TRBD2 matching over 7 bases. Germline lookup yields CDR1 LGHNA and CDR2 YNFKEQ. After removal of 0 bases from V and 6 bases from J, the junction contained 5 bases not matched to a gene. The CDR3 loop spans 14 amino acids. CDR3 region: CASSQDGTTGEQYF. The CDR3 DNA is TGTGCCAGCAGCCAAGATGGGACTACGGGCGAGCAGTACTTC.

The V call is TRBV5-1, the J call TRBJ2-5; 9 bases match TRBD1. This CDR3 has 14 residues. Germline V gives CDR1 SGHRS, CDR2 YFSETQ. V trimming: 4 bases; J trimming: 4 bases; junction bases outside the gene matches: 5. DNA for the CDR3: TGCGCCAGCAGCCAGGGACAGGGAGGAGAGACCCAGTACTTC. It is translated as CASSQGQGGETQYF.

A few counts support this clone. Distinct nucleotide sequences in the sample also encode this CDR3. The CDR3 loop reads CAISGTNSNQPQHF. CDR3 bases: TGTGCCATCAGTGGGACAAATAGCAATCAGCCCCAGCATTTT. V and J are TRBV10-3 and TRBJ1-5, with a possible D match to TRBD1 (5 bases). V lost 4 bases to trimming and J lost 0 bases, with 7 bases between them. Germline V gene lookup returns CDR1 ENHRY and CDR2 SYGVKD. The CDR3 consists of 14 residues.

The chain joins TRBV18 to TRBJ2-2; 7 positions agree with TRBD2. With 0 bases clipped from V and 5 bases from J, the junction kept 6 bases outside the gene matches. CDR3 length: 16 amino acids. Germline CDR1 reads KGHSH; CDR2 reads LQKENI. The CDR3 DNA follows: TGTGCCAGCTCACCACCGGGAGGGGCCCAAACCGGGGAGCTGTTTTTT. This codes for CASSPPGGAQTGELFF.

CDR3 sequence reads: CASSTGTGDTEAFF. CDR3 in DNA: TGTGCCAGCAGTACAGGGACGGGTGACACTGAAGCTTTCTTT. This chain connects TRBV6-6 to TRBJ1-1, with D possibly TRBD1 on 6 matching bases. V was cut by 5 bases and J by 3 bases, with 13 bases left in between. The CDR3 has 14 amino acids. Germline V lookup: CDR1 MNHNY, CDR2 SVGAGI (reference sequence).

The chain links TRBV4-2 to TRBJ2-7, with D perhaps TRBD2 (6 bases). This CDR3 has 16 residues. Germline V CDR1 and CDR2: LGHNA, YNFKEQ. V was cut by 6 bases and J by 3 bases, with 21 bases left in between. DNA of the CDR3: TGTGCCAGCAGTAAGGATACTAGCTCGACCTTCTACGAGCAGTACTTC. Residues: CASSKDTSSTFYEQYF.

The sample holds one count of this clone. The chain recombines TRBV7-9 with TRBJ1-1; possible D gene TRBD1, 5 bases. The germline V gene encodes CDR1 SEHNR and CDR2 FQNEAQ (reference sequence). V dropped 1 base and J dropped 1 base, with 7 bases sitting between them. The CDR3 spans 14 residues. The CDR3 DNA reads TGTGCCAGCAGCTTAGTCAGGGAGAACACTGAAGCTTTCTTT. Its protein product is CASSLVRENTEAFF.

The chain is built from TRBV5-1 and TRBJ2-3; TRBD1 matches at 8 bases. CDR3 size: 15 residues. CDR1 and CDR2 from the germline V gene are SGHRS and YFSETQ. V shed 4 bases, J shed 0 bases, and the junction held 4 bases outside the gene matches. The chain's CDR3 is CASSNRTGSTDTQYF. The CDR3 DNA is TGCGCCAGCAGCAACCGGACAGGGAGCACAGATACGCAGTATTTT.